Shown below are 21 T cell receptor beta chains from a single sample sequenced in a study of siplizumab effects on memory and regulatory T cells (dated by TCRdb to between 2019 and 2020). Libraries were prepared through the immunoSEQ multiplex PCR assay. The immuneACCESS repertoire file appears here via TCRdb, limited to in-frame rearrangements. These files lack a portion of the clones; in checked studies, under half of the deficit traces to unresolved V genes, and the cause of the others is not known. In this sample the table shows about 100,000 clones, 75% to 95% of which occur a single time. The ten top clones hold about 0.15% of the sample. Sequenced material: CD4+ T cells sorted from blood. The receptors come from a human donor in good health.

The V gene is TRBV7-9, the J gene TRBJ2-1; D not certain. Germline CDR1 reads SEHNR; CDR2 reads FQNEAQ (reference sequence). Trimming removed 2 bases from V and 6 bases from J, with 17 bases in between. This CDR3 has 16 amino acids. CDR3 bases: TGTGCCAGCAGCTTATTTCCACAAGGCTTGGGCAATGAGCAGTTCTTC. It is translated as CASSLFPQGLGNEQFF.

The rearrangement joins TRBV6-1 to TRBJ1-1; D not certain. The CDR3 loop spans 14 amino acids. Trimming took 5 bases from V and 1 from J, leaving 11 bases between them. Germline V gene sequence: CDR1 MNHNS, CDR2 SASEGT. CDR3 in DNA: TGTGCCAGCAGTTTGCAGCGGGAGAACACTGAAGCTTTCTTT. Translation gives CASSLQRENTEAFF.

The chain combines TRBV29-1 with TRBJ1-5; the D gene is possibly TRBD1 (6 bases). CDR1 is SQVTM and CDR2 is ANQGSEA in the germline V gene. The CDR3 is 15 residues long. V gave up 7 bases and J gave up 10 bases, with 26 bases separating them. CDR3 DNA: TGCAGCGCCTATACTTGGGGGGCGCCCGGAATCCCCCAGCATTTT. It codes for CSAYTWGAPGIPQHF.

The chain combines TRBV19 with TRBJ1-1; unclear D gene. The CDR3 contains 16 residues. The ends were cut back, 1 base at V and 3 bases at J, with 15 bases in the middle. Germline CDR1 reads LNHDA; CDR2 reads SQIVND (reference sequence). The CDR3 loop is CASSIVGVSLHTEAFF. The CDR3 DNA sequence: TGTGCCAGTAGTATAGTCGGGGTATCGTTGCACACTGAAGCTTTCTTT.

This sequence joins TRBV4-3 and TRBJ2-7; 10 bases are shared with TRBD1. V dropped 8 bases and J dropped 3; count of bases not matched to a gene: 1. The CDR3 is 12 amino acids. CDR1 and CDR2 from the germline V gene are LGHNA and YSLEER. The CDR3 loop is CASRDRGYEQYF. The DNA for the CDR3 is TGCGCCAGCCGGGACAGGGGCTACGAGCAGTACTTC.

CDR3: CASSRADSNQPQHF. For the CDR3, the DNA is TGTGCCAGCAGTCGGGCGGATAGCAATCAGCCCCAGCATTTT. The chain uses TRBV27 and TRBJ1-5, with unresolved D. V gave up 5 bases and J gave up 0 bases, with 8 bases separating them. CDR3 length equals 14 residues. Germline V lookup: CDR1 MNHEY, CDR2 SMNVEV (reference sequence).

The chain joins TRBV19 to TRBJ2-3, with D perhaps TRBD2 (6 bases). Germline CDR1 reads LNHDA; CDR2 reads SQIVND (reference sequence). The V gene lost 5 bases and the J gene lost 2 bases, with 14 bases spanning the gap. The CDR3 is 15 amino acids. The CDR3 DNA sequence: TGTGCCAGTAGTTCCAGGGAGGACGCCACAGATACGCAGTATTTT. It yields the protein CASSSREDATDTQYF.

This chain links TRBV5-6 with TRBJ2-2; TRBD1 is a possible D gene (6 bases). Germline lookup yields CDR1 SGHDT and CDR2 YYEEEE. This CDR3 region has 16 residues. Trimming shortened V by 0 bases and J by 4 bases, and 13 bases separated the two germline ends. CDR3 protein: CASSLGQGIITGELFF. For the CDR3, the DNA is TGTGCCAGCAGCTTGGGTCAGGGGATAATCACCGGGGAGCTGTTTTTT.

The chain carries TRBV4-1 and TRBJ2-1; D may be TRBD1 or TRBD2 (5 bases each). CDR1 and CDR2 (germline): MGHRA, YSYEKL. CDR3 length: 16 amino acids. Trimming cost V 1 base and J 8 bases, with 18 bases left between them. The CDR3 sequence: CASSQGAGPRGDEQFF. The CDR3 DNA follows: TGCGCCAGCAGCCAAGGGGCCGGGCCCCGAGGGGATGAGCAGTTCTTC.

The V gene is TRBV5-1, the J gene TRBJ2-1; 9 bases fit TRBD2. Per the germline V gene, CDR1 is SGHRS and CDR2 is YFSETQ. Losses at the gene ends were 5 bases for V and 8 bases for J; bases not matched to a gene: 14. The CDR3 totals 16 residues. DNA for the CDR3: TGCGCCAGCAGACCGAACGTGGCGGGGGGGTCGGATGAGCAGTTCTTC. As protein: CASRPNVAGGSDEQFF.

CDR3 region: CATRNEKLFF. CDR3 DNA sequence: TGTGCCACCCGAAATGAAAAACTGTTTTTT. The chain couples TRBV19 to TRBJ1-4; D not resolved. Between the trimmed V and J ends, which lost 10 bases and 5 bases, there was a span of 5 bases. The V gene's germline CDR1 is LNHDA and CDR2 SQIVND (reference sequence). The CDR3 totals 10 residues.

The V gene is TRBV10-2, the J gene TRBJ1-1, with TRBD1 matching 8 bases. The trim removed 10 bases at V and 4 bases at J, leaving 5 bases unmatched. Germline V CDR1 and CDR2: WSHSY, SAAADI. The CDR3 length is 12 residues. The CDR3 loop reads CATSDRVTEAFF. Here the CDR3 DNA reads TGCGCCACTTCGGACAGGGTCACTGAAGCTTTCTTT.

This rearrangement joins TRBV6-5 to TRBJ1-3; D is possibly TRBD1 (5 bases). The CDR3 is 14 amino acids. CDR1 and CDR2 from the germline V gene are MNHEY and SVGAGI. Deletions cut 5 bases from V and 2 bases from J, with 10 bases between. The CDR3 protein is CASSDSFTGNTIYF. CDR3 DNA sequence: TGTGCCAGCAGTGACAGCTTCACTGGAAACACCATATATTTT.

This rearrangement joins TRBV6-1 to TRBJ1-5; no firm D call. This CDR3 is built from 13 residues. Deletions cut 2 bases from V and 4 bases from J, with 6 bases between. Germline V gene sequence: CDR1 MNHNS, CDR2 SASEGT. In DNA form, the CDR3 reads TGTGCCAGCAGTGAAAGTAGGAATCAGCCCCAGCATTTT. It is translated as CASSESRNQPQHF.

This clone came up a few times. The rearrangement links TRBV2 to TRBJ1-1; no reliable D call. The CDR3 sequence is 13 residues long. Trimming took 8 bases from V and 1 from J, leaving 11 bases between them. CDR1 SNHLY and CDR2 FYNNEI come from the germline V gene. The CDR3 here is CASELQRNTEAFF. DNA of the CDR3: TGTGCCAGCGAACTACAGAGGAACACTGAAGCTTTCTTT.

The chain recombines TRBV5-1 with TRBJ2-7; TRBD1 might be the D (6 bases). This CDR3 has 16 residues. Deletions cut 2 bases from V and 0 bases from J, with 15 bases between. CDR1 and CDR2 from the germline V gene are SGHRS and YFSETQ. CDR3 sequence (DNA): TGCGCCAGCAGCTTCCTGGGCCAGGACAGCTCCTACGAGCAGTACTTC. Its translation: CASSFLGQDSSYEQYF.

This chain links TRBV18 with TRBJ1-3; D possibly corresponds to TRBD1 (5 bases). The length of the CDR3 is 15 residues. Germline values: CDR1 KGHSH, CDR2 LQKENI. Trimming pared 3 bases from V and 2 bases from J, leaving 11 bases between. In DNA form, the CDR3 reads TGTGCCAGCTCACCTCAGACAGAGACTGGAAACACCATATATTTT. It is translated as CASSPQTETGNTIYF.

The chain couples TRBV5-6 to TRBJ2-1; D is ambiguous. Germline values: CDR1 SGHDT, CDR2 YYEEEE. Trimming left V 3 bases short and J 0 bases short, with 19 bases between. This CDR3 comprises 18 residues. This CDR3 is CASSSRRTTPSSYNEQFF. CDR3 nucleotide sequence: TGTGCCAGCAGCTCCCGCCGGACGACACCGAGCTCCTACAATGAGCAGTTCTTC.

J is TRBJ1-3 and V is TRBV5-1; D is uncertain. V gave up 1 base and J gave up 0 bases, with 11 bases separating them. From germline, CDR1 is SGHRS and CDR2 YFSETQ. This CDR3 comprises 16 residues. The CDR3 sequence: CASSLPEKSSGNTIYF. The CDR3 DNA reads as TGCGCCAGCAGCTTGCCGGAGAAGAGCTCTGGAAACACCATATATTTT.

The rearrangement links TRBV6-5 to TRBJ1-1; 7 positions match TRBD1. Looked up from germline, CDR1 is MNHEY and CDR2 is SVGAGI. V was clipped by 6 bases and J by 7 bases; unmatched bases: 2. This CDR3 spans 11 amino acids. CDR3 region: CASSQGVEAFF. As DNA, the CDR3 is TGTGCCAGCAGCCAGGGGGTTGAAGCTTTCTTT.

This sequence joins TRBV2 and TRBJ2-4, with 8 bases that match TRBD1. This CDR3 comprises 17 residues. The germline CDR1 and CDR2 sequences are SNHLY and FYNNEI. Trimming at V came to 5 bases and at J to 3 bases, leaving 12 bases not matched to a gene. The CDR3 sequence is CASSFTRTGKVKNIQYF. The CDR3 coding sequence is TGTGCCAGCAGTTTTACCCGGACAGGGAAAGTCAAAAACATTCAGTACTTC.